Described below is a single T cell receptor beta chain sequence and its context. This specimen belongs to a study of blood T cell repertoires in COVID-19. The overall study: Samples came from the United States, Italy and Spain, spanning acute and convalescent COVID-19. The cDNA or gDNA used as material had been derived from T cells, B-cell-depleted T cells, or PBMCs.

Per the original methods: Estimates of nucleated cell counts were drawn from the amplification of reference gene primers. Clones were read by immunoSEQ multiplex PCR, and TCRdb kept only the in-frame ones, dropping some. Clone size and V and J calls were adopted from that table, with D and trimming inferred from the DNA. The sample yields 52,000 or so clones, 75% to 90% seen once. The source of this sequence is a woman in her 70s with active COVID-19. Material: peripheral blood.

Here the CDR3 DNA reads TGCAGTGCTAGTCGTCCTCAGGGGGTCCGGGAGACCCAGTACTTC. Its protein is CSASRPQGVRETQYF. The chain employs TRBV20-1 and TRBJ2-5; 7 positions match TRBD1. This CDR3 has 15 amino acids. CDR1 and CDR2 from the germline V gene are DFQATT and SNEGSKA (reference sequence). V shed 3 bases, J shed 5 bases, and the junction held 12 bases outside the gene matches.